The entry that follows covers one T cell receptor (beta chain) sequence. The sample is drawn from a study of T cell changes during pregnancy in multiple sclerosis. CDR1 and CDR2 from the germline V gene are SGHAT and FQNNGV. The CDR3 is made up of 16 amino acids. Trimming cost V 5 bases and J 5 bases; bases outside gene matches: 9. This table comes from immunoSEQ multiplex PCR, and its TCRdb copy is limited to in-frame clones, with some not included. Of some 97,000 clones in the sample, roughly 90% were seen once. The chain joins TRBV11-2 to TRBJ2-3; 11 bases match TRBD2. The sequence came from a female donor with multiple sclerosis, enrolled in a pregnancy study. This material consisted of peripheral blood, taken after pregnancy. The DNA for the CDR3 is TGTGCCAGCAGCATAGTACTAGCGGGAGCCGTAGATACGCAGTATTTT. Translating gives CASSIVLAGAVDTQYF.